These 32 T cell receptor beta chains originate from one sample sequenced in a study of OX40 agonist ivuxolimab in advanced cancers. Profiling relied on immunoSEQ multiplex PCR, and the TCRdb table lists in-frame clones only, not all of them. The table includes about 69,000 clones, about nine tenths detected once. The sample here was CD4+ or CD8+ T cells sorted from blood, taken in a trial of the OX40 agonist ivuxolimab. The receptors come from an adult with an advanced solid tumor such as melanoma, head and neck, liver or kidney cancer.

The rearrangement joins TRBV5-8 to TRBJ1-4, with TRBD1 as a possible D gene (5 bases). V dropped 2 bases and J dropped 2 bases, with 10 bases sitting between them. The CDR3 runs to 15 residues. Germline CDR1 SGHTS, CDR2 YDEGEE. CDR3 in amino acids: CASSFYRSTNEKLFF. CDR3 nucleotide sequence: TGTGCCAGCAGCTTTTACAGGTCGACTAATGAAAAACTGTTTTTT.

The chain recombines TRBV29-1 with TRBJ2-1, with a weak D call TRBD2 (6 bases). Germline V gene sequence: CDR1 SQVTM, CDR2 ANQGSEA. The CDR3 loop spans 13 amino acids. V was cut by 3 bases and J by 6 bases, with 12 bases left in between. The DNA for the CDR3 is TGCAGCGTTGATAGAGACGGGAGCAATGAGCAGTTCTTC. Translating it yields CSVDRDGSNEQFF.

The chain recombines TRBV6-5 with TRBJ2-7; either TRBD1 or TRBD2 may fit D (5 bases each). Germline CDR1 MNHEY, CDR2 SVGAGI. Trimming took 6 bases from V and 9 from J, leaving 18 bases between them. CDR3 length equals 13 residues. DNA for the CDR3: TGTGCCAGCAGGGCCGGGACCCCAATTAGGCAGTACTTC. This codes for CASRAGTPIRQYF.

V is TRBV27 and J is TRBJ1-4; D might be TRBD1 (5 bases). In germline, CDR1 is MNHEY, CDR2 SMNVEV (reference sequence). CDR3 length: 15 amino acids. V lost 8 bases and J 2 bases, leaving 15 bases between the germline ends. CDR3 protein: CASAQIRDTNEKLFF. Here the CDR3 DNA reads TGTGCCAGCGCCCAGATCCGGGACACTAATGAAAAACTGTTTTTT.

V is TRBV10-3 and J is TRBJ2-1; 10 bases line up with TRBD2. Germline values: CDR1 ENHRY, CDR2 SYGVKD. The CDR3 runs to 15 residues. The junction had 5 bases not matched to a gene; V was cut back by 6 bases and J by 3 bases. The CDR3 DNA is TGTGCCATCAGCGCGCTAGCGGGAGTCTACAATGAGCAGTTCTTC. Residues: CAISALAGVYNEQFF.

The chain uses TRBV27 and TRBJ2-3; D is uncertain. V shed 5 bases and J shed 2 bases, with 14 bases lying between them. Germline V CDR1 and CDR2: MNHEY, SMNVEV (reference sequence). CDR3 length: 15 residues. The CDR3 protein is CASSGEDDPTDTQYF. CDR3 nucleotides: TGTGCCAGCAGTGGTGAGGACGACCCCACAGATACGCAGTATTTT.

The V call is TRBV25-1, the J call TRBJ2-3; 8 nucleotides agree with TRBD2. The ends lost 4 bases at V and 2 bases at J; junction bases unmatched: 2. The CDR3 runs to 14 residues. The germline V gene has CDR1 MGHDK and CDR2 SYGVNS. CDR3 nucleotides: TGTGCCAGCAGTGTAGCGGGACCCACAGATACGCAGTATTTT. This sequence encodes CASSVAGPTDTQYF.

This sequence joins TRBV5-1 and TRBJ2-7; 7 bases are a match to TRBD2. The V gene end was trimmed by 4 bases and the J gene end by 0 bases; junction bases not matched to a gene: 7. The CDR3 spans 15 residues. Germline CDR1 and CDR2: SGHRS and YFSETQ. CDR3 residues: CASSDVSGFSYEQYF. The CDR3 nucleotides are TGCGCCAGCAGCGACGTTAGCGGGTTCTCCTACGAGCAGTACTTC.

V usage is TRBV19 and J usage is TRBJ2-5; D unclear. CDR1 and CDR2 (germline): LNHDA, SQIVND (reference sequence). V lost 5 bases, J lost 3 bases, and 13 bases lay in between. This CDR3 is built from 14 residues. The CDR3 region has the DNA TGTGCCAGTAGTCCTGGGCAGGCTAAAGAGACCCAGTACTTC. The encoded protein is CASSPGQAKETQYF.

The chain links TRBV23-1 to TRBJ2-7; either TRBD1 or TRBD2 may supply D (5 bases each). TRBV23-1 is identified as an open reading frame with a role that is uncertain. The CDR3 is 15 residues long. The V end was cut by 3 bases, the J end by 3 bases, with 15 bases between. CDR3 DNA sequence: TGCGCCAGCAGTCAGCCCGGGACGGAAGGCTACGAGCAGTACTTC. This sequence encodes CASSQPGTEGYEQYF.

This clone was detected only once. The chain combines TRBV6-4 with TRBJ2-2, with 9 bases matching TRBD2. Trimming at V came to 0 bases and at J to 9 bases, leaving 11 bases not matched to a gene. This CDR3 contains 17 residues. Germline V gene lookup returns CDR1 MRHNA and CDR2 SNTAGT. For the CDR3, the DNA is TGTGCCAGCAGTGACTCGAATATAGCGGGAGAGTGGAGGGAGCTGTTTTTT. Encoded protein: CASSDSNIAGEWRELFF.

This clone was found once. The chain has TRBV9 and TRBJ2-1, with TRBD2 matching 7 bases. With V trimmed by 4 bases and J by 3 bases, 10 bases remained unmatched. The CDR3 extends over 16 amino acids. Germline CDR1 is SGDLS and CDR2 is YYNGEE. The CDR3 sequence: CASSPGSLANYNEQFF. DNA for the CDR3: TGTGCCAGCAGCCCCGGATCACTAGCGAACTACAATGAGCAGTTCTTC.

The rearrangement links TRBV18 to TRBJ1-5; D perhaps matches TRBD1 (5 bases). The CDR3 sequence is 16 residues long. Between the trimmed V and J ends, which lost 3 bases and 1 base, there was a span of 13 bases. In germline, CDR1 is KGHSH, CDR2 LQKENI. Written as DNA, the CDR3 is TGTGCCAGCTCACCGGACCGGGGGAGAAGCAATCAGCCCCAGCATTTT. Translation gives CASSPDRGRSNQPQHF.

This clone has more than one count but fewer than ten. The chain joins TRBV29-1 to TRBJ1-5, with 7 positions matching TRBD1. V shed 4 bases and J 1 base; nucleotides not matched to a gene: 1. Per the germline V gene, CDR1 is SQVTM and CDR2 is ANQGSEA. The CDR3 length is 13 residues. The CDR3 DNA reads TGCAGCGTTGTGGGACAGAGCAATCAGCCCCAGCATTTT. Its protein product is CSVVGQSNQPQHF. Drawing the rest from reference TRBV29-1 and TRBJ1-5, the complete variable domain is SAVISQKPSRDICQRGTSLTIQCQVDSQVTMMFWYRQQPGQSLTLIATANQGSEATYESGFVIDKFPISRPNLTFSTLTVSNMSPEDSSIYLCSVVGQSNQPQHFGDGTRLSIL.

CDR3 residues: CASSIPPNPSYEQYF. CDR3 coding DNA: TGTGCCAGTAGCATCCCCCCCAATCCCTCCTACGAGCAGTACTTC. V and J are TRBV19 and TRBJ2-7; D remains unclear. Deletions cut 6 bases from V and 0 bases from J, with 15 bases between. The germline V gene has CDR1 LNHDA and CDR2 SQIVND (reference sequence). The CDR3 loop spans 15 amino acids. Drawing the rest from reference TRBV19 and TRBJ2-7, the complete variable domain is DGGITQSPKYLFRKEGQNVTLSCEQNLNHDAMYWYRQDPGQGLRLIYYSQIVNDFQKGDIAEGYSVSREKKESFPLTVTSAQKNPTAFYLCASSIPPNPSYEQYFGPGTRLTVT.

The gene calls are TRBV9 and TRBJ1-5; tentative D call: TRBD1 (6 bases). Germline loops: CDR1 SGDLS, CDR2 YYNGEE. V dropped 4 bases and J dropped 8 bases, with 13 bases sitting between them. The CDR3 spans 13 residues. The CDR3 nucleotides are TGTGCCAGCAGCCTTAGGGGGATAGAGCCCCAGCATTTT. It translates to CASSLRGIEPQHF.

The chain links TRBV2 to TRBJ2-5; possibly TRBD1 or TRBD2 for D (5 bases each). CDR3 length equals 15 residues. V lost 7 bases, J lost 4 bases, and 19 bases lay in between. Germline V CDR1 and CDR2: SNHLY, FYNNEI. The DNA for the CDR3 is TGTGCCAGCATGGTGGGGAGCGGTGGGGGAGAGACCCAGTACTTC. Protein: CASMVGSGGGETQYF.

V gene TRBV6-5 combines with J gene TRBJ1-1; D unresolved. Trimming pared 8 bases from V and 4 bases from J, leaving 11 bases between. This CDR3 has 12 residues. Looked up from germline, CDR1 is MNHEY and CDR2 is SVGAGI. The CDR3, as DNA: TGTGCCAGCGGGCAAGGGCTCACTGAAGCTTTCTTT. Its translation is CASGQGLTEAFF.

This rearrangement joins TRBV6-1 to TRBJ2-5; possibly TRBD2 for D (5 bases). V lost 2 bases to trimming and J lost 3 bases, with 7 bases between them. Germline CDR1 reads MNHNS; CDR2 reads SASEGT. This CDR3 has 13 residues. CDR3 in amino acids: CASSESGKETQYF. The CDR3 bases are TGTGCCAGCAGTGAATCGGGGAAAGAGACCCAGTACTTC.

The CDR3 DNA is TGTGCCAGCTCACCACGGACAGCGGGAGGGCCGGGTAGCACCGGGGAGCTGTTTTTT. Its protein is CASSPRTAGGPGSTGELFF. The chain links TRBV18 to TRBJ2-2, with 10 positions matching TRBD2. The V gene's germline CDR1 is KGHSH and CDR2 LQKENI. This CDR3 is built from 19 residues. Trimming took 1 base from V and 4 from J; bases not matched to a gene: 12. The entire variable domain, with the rest obtained from reference TRBV18 and TRBJ2-2, is as follows: NAGVMQNPRHLVRRRGQEARLRCSPMKGHSHVYWYRQLPEEGLKFMVYLQKENIIDESGMPKERFSAEFPKEGPSILRIQQVVRGDSAAYFCASSPRTAGGPGSTGELFFGEGSRLTVL.

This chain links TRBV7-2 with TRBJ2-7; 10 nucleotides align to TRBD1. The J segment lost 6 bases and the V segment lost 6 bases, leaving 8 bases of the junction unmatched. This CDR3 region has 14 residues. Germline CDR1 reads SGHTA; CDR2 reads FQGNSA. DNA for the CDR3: TGTGCCAGCAGATCCGGACAGGGGGGCGGCGAGCAGTACTTC. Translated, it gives CASRSGQGGGEQYF.

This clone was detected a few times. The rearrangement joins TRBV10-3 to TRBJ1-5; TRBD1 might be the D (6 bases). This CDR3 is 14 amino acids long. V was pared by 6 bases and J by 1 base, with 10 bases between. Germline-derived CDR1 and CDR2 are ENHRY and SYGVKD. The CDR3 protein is CAISPDRSNQPQHF. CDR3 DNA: TGTGCCATCAGCCCCGACAGGAGCAATCAGCCCCAGCATTTT.

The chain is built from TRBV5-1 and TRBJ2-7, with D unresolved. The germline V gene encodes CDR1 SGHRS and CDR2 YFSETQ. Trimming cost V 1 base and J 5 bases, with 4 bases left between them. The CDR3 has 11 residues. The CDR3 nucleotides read TGCGCCAGCAGCTTGAGGGACGAGCAGTACTTC. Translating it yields CASSLRDEQYF. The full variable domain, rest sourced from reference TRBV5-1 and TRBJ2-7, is KAGVTQTPRYLIKTRGQQVTLSCSPISGHRSVSWYQQTPGQGLQFLFEYFSETQRNKGNFPGRFSGRQFSNSRSEMNVSTLELGDSALYLCASSLRDEQYFGPGTRLTVT.

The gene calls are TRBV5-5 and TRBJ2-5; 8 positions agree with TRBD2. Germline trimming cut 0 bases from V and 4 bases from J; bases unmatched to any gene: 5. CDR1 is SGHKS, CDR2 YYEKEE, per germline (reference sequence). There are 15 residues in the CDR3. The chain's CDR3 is CASSLVGRAGETQYF. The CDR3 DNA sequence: TGTGCCAGCAGCTTGGTCGGGAGGGCCGGAGAGACCCAGTACTTC.

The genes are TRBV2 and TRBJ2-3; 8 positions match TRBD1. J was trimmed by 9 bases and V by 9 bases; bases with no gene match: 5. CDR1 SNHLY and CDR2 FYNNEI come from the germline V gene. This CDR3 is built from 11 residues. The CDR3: CASNRGDTQYF. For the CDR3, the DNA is TGTGCCAGTAACAGGGGGGACACGCAGTATTTT.

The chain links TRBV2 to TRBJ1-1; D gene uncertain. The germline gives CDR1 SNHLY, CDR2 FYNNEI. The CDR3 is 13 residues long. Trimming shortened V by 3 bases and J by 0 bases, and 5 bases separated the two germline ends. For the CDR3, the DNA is TGTGCCAGCAGTGATGAGGTGAACACTGAAGCTTTCTTT. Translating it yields CASSDEVNTEAFF.

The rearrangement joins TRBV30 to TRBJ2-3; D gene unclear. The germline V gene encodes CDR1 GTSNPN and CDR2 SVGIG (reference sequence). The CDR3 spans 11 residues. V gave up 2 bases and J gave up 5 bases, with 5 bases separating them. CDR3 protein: CAWSLRDTQYF. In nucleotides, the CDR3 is TGTGCCTGGAGTCTTCGAGATACGCAGTATTTT.

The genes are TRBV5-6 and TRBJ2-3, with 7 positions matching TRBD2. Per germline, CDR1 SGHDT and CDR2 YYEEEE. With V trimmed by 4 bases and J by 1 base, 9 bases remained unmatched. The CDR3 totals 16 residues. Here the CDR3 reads CASSREPGLRTDTQYF. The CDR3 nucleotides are TGTGCCAGCAGCCGTGAACCGGGACTACGCACAGATACGCAGTATTTT. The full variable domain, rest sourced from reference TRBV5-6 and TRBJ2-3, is DAGVTQSPTHLIKTRGQQVTLRCSPKSGHDTVSWYQQALGQGPQFIFQYYEEEERQRGNFPDRFSGHQFPNYSSELNVNALLLGDSALYLCASSREPGLRTDTQYFGPGTRLTVL.

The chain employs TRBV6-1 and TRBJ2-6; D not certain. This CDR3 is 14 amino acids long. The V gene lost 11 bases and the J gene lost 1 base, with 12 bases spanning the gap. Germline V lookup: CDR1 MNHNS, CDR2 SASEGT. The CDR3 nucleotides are TGTGCCGCCCCTTGGGGTTCTGGGGCCAACGTCCTGACTTTC. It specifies CAAPWGSGANVLTF.

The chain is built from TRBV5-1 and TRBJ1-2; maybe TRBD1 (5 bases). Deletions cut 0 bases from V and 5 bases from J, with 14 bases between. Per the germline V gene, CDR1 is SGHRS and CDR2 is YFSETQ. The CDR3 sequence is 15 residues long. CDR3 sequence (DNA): TGCGCCAGCAGCTTGGTCGGAGGGGCGGAGTATGGCTACACCTTC. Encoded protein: CASSLVGGAEYGYTF.

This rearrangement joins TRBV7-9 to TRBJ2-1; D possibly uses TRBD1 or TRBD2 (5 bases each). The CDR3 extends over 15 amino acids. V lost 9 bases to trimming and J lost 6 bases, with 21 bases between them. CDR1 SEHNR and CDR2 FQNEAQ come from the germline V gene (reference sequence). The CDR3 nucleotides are TGTGCCAGTCCCCGGGGCCAGAGCGGCTCCAATGAGCAGTTCTTC. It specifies CASPRGQSGSNEQFF.

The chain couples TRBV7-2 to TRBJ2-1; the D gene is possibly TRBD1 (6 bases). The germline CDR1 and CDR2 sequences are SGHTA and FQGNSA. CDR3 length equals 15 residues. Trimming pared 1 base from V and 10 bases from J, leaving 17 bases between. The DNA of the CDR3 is TGTGCCAGCAGCTTAGTCGAGGGGGTAGCAGTCGAGCAGTTCTTC. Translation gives CASSLVEGVAVEQFF.